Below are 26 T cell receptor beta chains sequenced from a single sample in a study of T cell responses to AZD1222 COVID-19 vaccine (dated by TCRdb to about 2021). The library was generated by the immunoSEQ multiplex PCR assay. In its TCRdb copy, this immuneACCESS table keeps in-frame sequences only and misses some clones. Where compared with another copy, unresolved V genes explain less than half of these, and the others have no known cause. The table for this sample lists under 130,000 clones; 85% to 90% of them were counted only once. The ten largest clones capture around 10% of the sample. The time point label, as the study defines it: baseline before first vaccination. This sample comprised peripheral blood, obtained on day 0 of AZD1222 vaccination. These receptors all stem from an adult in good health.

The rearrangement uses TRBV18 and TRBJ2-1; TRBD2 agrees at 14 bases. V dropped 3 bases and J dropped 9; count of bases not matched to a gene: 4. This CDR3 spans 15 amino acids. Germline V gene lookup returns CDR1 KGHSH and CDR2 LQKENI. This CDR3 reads CASSPGLAGVGEQFF. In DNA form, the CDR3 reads TGTGCCAGCTCACCGGGACTAGCGGGAGTGGGTGAGCAGTTCTTC.

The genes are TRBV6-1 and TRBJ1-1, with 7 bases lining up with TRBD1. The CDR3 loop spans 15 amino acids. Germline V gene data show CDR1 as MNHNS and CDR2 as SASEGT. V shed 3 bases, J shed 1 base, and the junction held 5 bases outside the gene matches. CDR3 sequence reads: CASSDQNRGNTEAFF. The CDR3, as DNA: TGTGCCAGCAGTGACCAGAACAGGGGGAACACTGAAGCTTTCTTT.

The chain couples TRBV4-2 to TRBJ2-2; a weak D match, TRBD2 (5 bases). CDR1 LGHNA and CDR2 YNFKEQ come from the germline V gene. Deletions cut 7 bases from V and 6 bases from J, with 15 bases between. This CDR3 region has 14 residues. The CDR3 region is CASNRELRSGELFF. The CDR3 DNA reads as TGTGCCAGCAATAGGGAGTTAAGATCCGGGGAGCTGTTTTTT.

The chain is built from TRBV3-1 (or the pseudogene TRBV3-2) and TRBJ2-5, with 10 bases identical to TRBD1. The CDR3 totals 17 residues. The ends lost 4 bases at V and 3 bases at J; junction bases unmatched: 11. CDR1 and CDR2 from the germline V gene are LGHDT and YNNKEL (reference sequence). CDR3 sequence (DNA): TGTGCCAGCAGCCCCTCCTCCGGGACAGGGGCAAAAGAGACCCAGTACTTC. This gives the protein CASSPSSGTGAKETQYF.

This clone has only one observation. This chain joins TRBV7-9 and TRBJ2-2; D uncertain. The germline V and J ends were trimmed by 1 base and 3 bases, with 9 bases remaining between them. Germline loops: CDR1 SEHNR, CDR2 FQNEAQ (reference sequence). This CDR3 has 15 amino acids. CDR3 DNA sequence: TGTGCCAGCAGCTTAGGGGCCGGGTACACCGGGGAGCTGTTTTTT. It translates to CASSLGAGYTGELFF.

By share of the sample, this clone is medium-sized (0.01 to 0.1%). DNA of the CDR3: TGTGCCAGCAGTCCCACAGGGGTGACGGAAGCTTTCTTT. Amino acid sequence: CASSPTGVTEAFF. V gene TRBV12-3 or TRBV12-4 combines with J gene TRBJ1-1, with 7 bases aligning to TRBD1. V trimming: 5 bases; J trimming: 8 bases; junction bases outside the gene matches: 8. The CDR3 totals 13 residues.

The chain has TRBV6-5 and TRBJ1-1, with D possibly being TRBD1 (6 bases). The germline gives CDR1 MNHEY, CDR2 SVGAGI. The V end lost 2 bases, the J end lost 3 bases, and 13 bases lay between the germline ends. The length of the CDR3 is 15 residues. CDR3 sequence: CASSYGGGLDTEAFF. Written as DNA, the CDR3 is TGTGCCAGCAGTTACGGTGGGGGGCTAGACACTGAAGCTTTCTTT.

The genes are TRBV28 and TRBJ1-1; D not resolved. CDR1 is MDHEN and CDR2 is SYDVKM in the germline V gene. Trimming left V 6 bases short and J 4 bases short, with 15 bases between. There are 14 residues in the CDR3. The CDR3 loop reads CASRDPAYATEAFF. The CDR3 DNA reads TGTGCCAGCAGGGACCCCGCTTACGCCACTGAAGCTTTCTTT.

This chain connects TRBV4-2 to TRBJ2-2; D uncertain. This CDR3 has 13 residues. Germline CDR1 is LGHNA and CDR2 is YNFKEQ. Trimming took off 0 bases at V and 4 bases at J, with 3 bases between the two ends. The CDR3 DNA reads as TGTGCCAGCAGCCAAGAATTCACCGGGGAGCTGTTTTTT. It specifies CASSQEFTGELFF.

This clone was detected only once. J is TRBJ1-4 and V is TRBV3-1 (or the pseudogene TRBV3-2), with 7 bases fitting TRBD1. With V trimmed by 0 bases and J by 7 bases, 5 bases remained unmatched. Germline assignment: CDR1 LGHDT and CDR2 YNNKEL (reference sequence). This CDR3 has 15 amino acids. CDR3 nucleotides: TGTGCCAGCAGCCAAGATGGCAGGGGGACTGAAAAACTGTTTTTT. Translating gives CASSQDGRGTEKLFF.

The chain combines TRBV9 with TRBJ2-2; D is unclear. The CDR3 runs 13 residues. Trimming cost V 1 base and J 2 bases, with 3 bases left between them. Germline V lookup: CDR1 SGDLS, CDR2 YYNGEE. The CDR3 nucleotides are TGTGCCAGCAGCGTATATAACACCGGGGAGCTGTTTTTT. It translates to CASSVYNTGELFF.

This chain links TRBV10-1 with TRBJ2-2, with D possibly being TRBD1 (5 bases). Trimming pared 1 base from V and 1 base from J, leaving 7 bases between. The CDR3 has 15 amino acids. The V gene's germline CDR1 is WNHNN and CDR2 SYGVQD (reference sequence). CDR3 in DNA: TGCGCCAGCAGTGAGTTAGGGGTGAACACCGGGGAGCTGTTTTTT. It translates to CASSELGVNTGELFF.

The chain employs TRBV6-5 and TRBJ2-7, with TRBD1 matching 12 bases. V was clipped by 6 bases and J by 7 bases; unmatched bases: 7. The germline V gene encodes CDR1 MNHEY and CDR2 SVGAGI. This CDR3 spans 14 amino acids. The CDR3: CASSTGTGGFEQYF. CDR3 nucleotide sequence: TGTGCCAGCAGCACCGGGACAGGGGGCTTTGAGCAGTACTTC.

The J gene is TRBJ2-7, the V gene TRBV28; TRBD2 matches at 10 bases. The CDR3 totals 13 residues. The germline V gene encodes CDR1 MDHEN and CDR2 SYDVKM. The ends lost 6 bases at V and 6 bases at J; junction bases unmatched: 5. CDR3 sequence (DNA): TGTGCCAGCAGGTCTAGCGGGAGCTTCGAGCAGTACTTC. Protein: CASRSSGSFEQYF.

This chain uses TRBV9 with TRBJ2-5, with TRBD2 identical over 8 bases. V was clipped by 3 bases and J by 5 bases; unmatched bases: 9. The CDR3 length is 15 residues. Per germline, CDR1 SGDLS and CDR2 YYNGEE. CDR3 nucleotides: TGTGCCAGCAGCGCGAGGACTAGCAGTACGGAGACCCAGTACTTC. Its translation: CASSARTSSTETQYF.

CDR3 nucleotide sequence: TGTGCCAGCACCGCCGGGACAGGGGGCTACGAGCAGTACTTC. Protein: CASTAGTGGYEQYF. V usage is TRBV6-5 and J usage is TRBJ2-7; 11 positions match TRBD1. The germline V gene has CDR1 MNHEY and CDR2 SVGAGI. The CDR3 runs 14 residues. J gave up 3 bases and V 7 bases, and 5 bases lay outside the gene matches.

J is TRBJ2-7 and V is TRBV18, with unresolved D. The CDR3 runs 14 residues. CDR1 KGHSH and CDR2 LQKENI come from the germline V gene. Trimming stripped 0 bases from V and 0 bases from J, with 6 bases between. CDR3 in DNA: TGTGCCAGCTCACCACCTACTGGCTCCTACGAGCAGTACTTC. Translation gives CASSPPTGSYEQYF. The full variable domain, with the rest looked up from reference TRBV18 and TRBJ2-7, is NAGVMQNPRHLVRRRGQEARLRCSPMKGHSHVYWYRQLPEEGLKFMVYLQKENIIDESGMPKERFSAEFPKEGPSILRIQQVVRGDSAAYFCASSPPTGSYEQYFGPGTRLTVT.

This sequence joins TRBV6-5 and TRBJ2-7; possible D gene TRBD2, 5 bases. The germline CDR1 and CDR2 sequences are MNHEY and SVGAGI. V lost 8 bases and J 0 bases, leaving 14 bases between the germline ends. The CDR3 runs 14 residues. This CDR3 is CASRVALSSYEQYF. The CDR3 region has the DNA TGTGCCAGCCGGGTAGCGTTGAGCTCCTACGAGCAGTACTTC.

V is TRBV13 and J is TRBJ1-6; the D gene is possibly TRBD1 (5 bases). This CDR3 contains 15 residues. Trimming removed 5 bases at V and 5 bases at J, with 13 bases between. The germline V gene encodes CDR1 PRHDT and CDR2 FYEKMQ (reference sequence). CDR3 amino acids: CASSAHGADNSPLHF. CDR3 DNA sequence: TGTGCCAGCAGCGCGCATGGGGCGGATAATTCACCCCTCCACTTT.

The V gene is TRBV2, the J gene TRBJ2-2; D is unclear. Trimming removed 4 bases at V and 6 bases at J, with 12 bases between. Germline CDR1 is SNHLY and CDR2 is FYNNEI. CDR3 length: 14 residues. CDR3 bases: TGTGCCAGCAGTGCTGTGGGGTTATCCGGGGAGCTGTTTTTT. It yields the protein CASSAVGLSGELFF.

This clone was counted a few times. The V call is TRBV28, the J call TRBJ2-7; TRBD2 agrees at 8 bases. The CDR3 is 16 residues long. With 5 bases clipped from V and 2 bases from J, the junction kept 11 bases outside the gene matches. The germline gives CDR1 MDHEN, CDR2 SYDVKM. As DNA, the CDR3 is TGTGCCAGCAGTCCCTCAGGAGCGGGAGAGGCCTACGAGCAGTACTTC. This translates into CASSPSGAGEAYEQYF.

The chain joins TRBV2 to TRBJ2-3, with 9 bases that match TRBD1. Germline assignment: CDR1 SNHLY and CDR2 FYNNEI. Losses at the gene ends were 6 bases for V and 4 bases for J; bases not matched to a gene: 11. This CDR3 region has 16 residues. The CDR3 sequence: CASSLDGTGSPDTQYF. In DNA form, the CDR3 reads TGTGCCAGCAGCCTGGACGGGACAGGGTCCCCAGATACGCAGTATTTT.

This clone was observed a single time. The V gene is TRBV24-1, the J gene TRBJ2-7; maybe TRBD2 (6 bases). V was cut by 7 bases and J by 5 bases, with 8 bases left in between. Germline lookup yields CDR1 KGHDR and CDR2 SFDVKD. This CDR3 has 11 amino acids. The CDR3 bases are TGTGCCACCAGGGAGGGCGACGAGCAGTACTTC. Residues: CATREGDEQYF.

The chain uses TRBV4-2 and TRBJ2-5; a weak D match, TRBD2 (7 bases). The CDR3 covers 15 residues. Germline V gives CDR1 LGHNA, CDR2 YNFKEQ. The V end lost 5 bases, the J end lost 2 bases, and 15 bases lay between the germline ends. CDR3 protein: CASSYTAGAQETQYF. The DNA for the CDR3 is TGTGCCAGCAGCTACACTGCGGGGGCACAAGAGACCCAGTACTTC.

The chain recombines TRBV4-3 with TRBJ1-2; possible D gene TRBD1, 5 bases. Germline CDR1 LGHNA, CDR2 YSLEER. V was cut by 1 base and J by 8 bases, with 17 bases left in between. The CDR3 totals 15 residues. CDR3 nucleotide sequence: TGCGCCAGCAGCCAAGCCACGGGACCAGCTAGCGGCTACACCTTC. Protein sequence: CASSQATGPASGYTF.

The CDR3 bases are TGTGCCAGCAGCTTAGCGCGCATGGGGGGCCTGGGCTACACCTTC. Protein product: CASSLARMGGLGYTF. The chain combines TRBV7-2 with TRBJ1-2, with D maybe TRBD1 (6 bases). The CDR3 loop spans 15 amino acids. The germline V gene has CDR1 SGHTA and CDR2 FQGNSA. V was clipped by 0 bases and J by 8 bases, with 16 bases between them.